A single sample is the source of the 28 T cell receptor beta chains below, sequenced in a study of T cell responses to AZD1222 COVID-19 vaccine. Data came from immunoSEQ multiplex PCR; TCRdb stores just in-frame clones and leaves some out. The sample lists 130,000 to 150,000 clones; about 92% were seen once. The source was peripheral blood, collected after recovery from COVID-19. These receptors were collected from an adult who had recovered from COVID-19.

V usage is TRBV14 and J usage is TRBJ2-7; 10 bases match TRBD1. The V gene's germline CDR1 is SGHDN and CDR2 FVKESK. There are 15 residues in the CDR3. J was trimmed by 3 bases and V by 4 bases; bases with no gene match: 6. The CDR3 region has the DNA TGTGCCAGCAGCCCCGGGACAGGGGAAGACTACGAGCAGTACTTC. Translated: CASSPGTGEDYEQYF. Full variable domain (rest looked up from reference TRBV14 and TRBJ2-7): EAGVTQFPSHSVIEKGQTVTLRCDPISGHDNLYWYRRVMGKEIKFLLHFVKESKQDESGMPNNRFLAERTGGTYSTLKVQPAELEDSGVYFCASSPGTGEDYEQYFGPGTRLTVT.

The rearrangement links TRBV19 to TRBJ2-7; D gene ambiguous. The CDR3 consists of 14 residues. CDR1 and CDR2 from the germline V gene are LNHDA and SQIVND (reference sequence). The V end lost 8 bases, the J end lost 0 bases, and 14 bases lay between the germline ends. The CDR3 DNA reads TGTGCCAGTTCCGGATCACAGAGCTCCTACGAGCAGTACTTC. This codes for CASSGSQSSYEQYF.

V gene TRBV6-5 combines with J gene TRBJ2-7; 7 nucleotides align to TRBD2. Germline CDR1 is MNHEY and CDR2 is SVGAGI. Trimming cost V 5 bases and J 1 base; bases outside gene matches: 8. The CDR3 spans 15 residues. The CDR3 region has the DNA TGTGCCAGCAGTCCCCTCAGCGGGATATCCTACGAGCAGTACTTC. Translating it yields CASSPLSGISYEQYF.

V and J are TRBV30 and TRBJ1-5; perhaps TRBD1 as D (5 bases). The ends were cut back, 0 bases at V and 4 bases at J, with 13 bases in the middle. This CDR3 contains 15 residues. Germline V gives CDR1 GTSNPN, CDR2 SVGIG (reference sequence). The CDR3 here is CAWSVGGFGNQPQHF. In DNA form, the CDR3 reads TGTGCCTGGAGTGTTGGGGGTTTCGGGAATCAGCCCCAGCATTTT.

The rearrangement joins TRBV9 to TRBJ2-7; TRBD2 aligns across 8 bases. The CDR3 contains 15 residues. The trim removed 4 bases at V and 6 bases at J, leaving 12 bases unmatched. Germline V CDR1 and CDR2: SGDLS, YYNGEE. Here the CDR3 DNA reads TGTGCCAGCAGCACCCAAGGGACTAGTTCAGGCGAGCAGTACTTC. It specifies CASSTQGTSSGEQYF. Using reference TRBV9 and TRBJ2-7 for the parts outside the CDR3, the full variable domain is DSGVTQTPKHLITATGQRVTLRCSPRSGDLSVYWYQQSLDQGLQFLIQYYNGEERAKGNILERFSAQQFPDLHSELNLSSLELGDSALYFCASSTQGTSSGEQYFGPGTRLTVT.

The rearrangement links TRBV28 to TRBJ2-1; 10 bases map to TRBD2. The CDR3 covers 16 residues. Losses at the gene ends were 4 bases for V and 5 bases for J; bases not matched to a gene: 8. CDR1 is MDHEN and CDR2 is SYDVKM in the germline V gene. The CDR3 DNA reads as TGTGCCAGCAGTTCCGGACTAGCGGAAGAGGACAATGAGCAGTTCTTC. Translated, it gives CASSSGLAEEDNEQFF.

The chain employs TRBV6-5 and TRBJ2-7; 10 bases agree with TRBD2. The germline V gene has CDR1 MNHEY and CDR2 SVGAGI. This CDR3 comprises 16 residues. With 2 bases clipped from V and 3 bases from J, the junction kept 7 bases outside the gene matches. This CDR3 is CASSYRWTSGSYEQYF. The CDR3 DNA follows: TGTGCCAGCAGTTACCGTTGGACTAGCGGAAGCTACGAGCAGTACTTC.

The chain employs TRBV27 and TRBJ2-5; the D gene is possibly TRBD1 (5 bases). The V gene lost 0 bases and the J gene lost 1 base, with 18 bases spanning the gap. Germline values: CDR1 MNHEY, CDR2 SMNVEV (reference sequence). The CDR3 runs to 18 residues. CDR3 sequence reads: CASSLSITRQTGQETQYF. In DNA, the CDR3 is TGTGCCAGCAGTTTATCGATAACTCGACAGACCGGCCAAGAGACCCAGTACTTC.

The chain recombines TRBV10-3 with TRBJ2-7, with D perhaps given as TRBD1 or TRBD2 (5 bases each). The CDR3 runs to 15 residues. V was cut by 3 bases and J by 3 bases, with 15 bases left in between. Germline CDR1 ENHRY, CDR2 SYGVKD. The CDR3 DNA reads as TGTGCCATCAGTGATGAGAGGGACGGTGACTACGAGCAGTACTTC. Residues: CAISDERDGDYEQYF.

This clone was detected only once. The V and J genes are TRBV18 and TRBJ1-2; perhaps TRBD1 as D (6 bases). Germline lookup yields CDR1 KGHSH and CDR2 LQKENI. The CDR3 is made up of 16 amino acids. V lost 5 bases to trimming and J lost 8 bases, with 24 bases between them. CDR3 sequence reads: CASSGTPTGITGGYTF. The CDR3 coding sequence is TGTGCCAGCTCAGGCACCCCTACAGGGATCACGGGAGGCTACACCTTC. Variable domain in full (rest from reference TRBV18 and TRBJ1-2): NAGVMQNPRHLVRRRGQEARLRCSPMKGHSHVYWYRQLPEEGLKFMVYLQKENIIDESGMPKERFSAEFPKEGPSILRIQQVVRGDSAAYFCASSGTPTGITGGYTFGSGTRLTVV.

This clone occurred once. This chain uses TRBV12-3 or TRBV12-4 with TRBJ1-1; D not certain. This CDR3 has 13 amino acids. With 0 bases removed from V and 4 bases from J, the gap between germline ends came to 6 bases. In nucleotides, the CDR3 is TGTGCCAGCAGTTTAGCGGTAGGCACTGAAGCTTTCTTT. Amino acid sequence: CASSLAVGTEAFF.

This clone was seen once. This chain uses TRBV9 with TRBJ2-2, with TRBD2 matching 7 bases. J lost 2 bases, V lost 2 bases, and 3 bases had no gene match. The germline V gene has CDR1 SGDLS and CDR2 YYNGEE. The CDR3 length is 15 residues. DNA of the CDR3: TGTGCCAGCAGCGTCAGCGGGGCTAACACCGGGGAGCTGTTTTTT. As protein: CASSVSGANTGELFF.

This clone was seen a single time. The chain recombines TRBV7-9 with TRBJ2-2; 7 positions match TRBD1. Germline loops: CDR1 SEHNR, CDR2 FQNEAQ (reference sequence). The ends lost 4 bases at V and 3 bases at J; junction bases unmatched: 2. The CDR3 totals 14 residues. As DNA, the CDR3 is TGTGCCAGCAGCTACAGGGGTGACACCGGGGAGCTGTTTTTT. Its translation: CASSYRGDTGELFF.

Written as DNA, the CDR3 is TGTGCCAGCAGCTTGACAGGGGTTGACATTCAGTACTTC. Its translation is CASSLTGVDIQYF. The V call is TRBV5-4, the J call TRBJ2-4, with 7 bases aligning to TRBD1. Germline-derived CDR1 and CDR2 are SGHNT and YYREEE (reference sequence). Trimming at V came to 1 base and at J to 8 bases, leaving 3 bases not matched to a gene. The length of the CDR3 is 13 residues.

With regard to this clone: Compared with germline, one end of the junction differs, possibly owing to a read error. V usage is TRBV7-7 and J usage is TRBJ2-5, with D perhaps TRBD1 or TRBD2 (6 bases each). This CDR3 spans 16 amino acids. Germline V gene sequence: CDR1 SSHAT, CDR2 FNYEAQ (reference sequence). This CDR3 reads CASSLGGMPGDETQYF. The CDR3 coding sequence is TGTGCTAGCAGCTTAGGGGGGATGCCAGGGGATGAGACCCAGTACTTC.

V usage is TRBV28 and J usage is TRBJ2-2; 7 positions match TRBD1. This CDR3 region has 17 residues. Germline-derived CDR1 and CDR2 are MDHEN and SYDVKM. The J segment lost 4 bases and the V segment lost 4 bases, leaving 12 bases of the junction unmatched. The CDR3 region has the DNA TGTGCCAGCAGTTCACCTCAAAGGGGGCTCGTCACCGGGGAGCTGTTTTTT. Encoded protein: CASSSPQRGLVTGELFF.

This chain connects TRBV6-1 to TRBJ2-3, with 7 bases identical to TRBD2. V was pared by 3 bases and J by 6 bases, with 9 bases of the junction left unmatched. CDR1 and CDR2 (germline): MNHNS, SASEGT. This CDR3 contains 15 residues. The CDR3 DNA reads as TGTGCCAGCAGTGACCCAGCGGGACTCCTTGATACGCAGTATTTT. Its translation: CASSDPAGLLDTQYF.

The chain uses TRBV30 and TRBJ2-1; no clear D. This CDR3 has 13 residues. Germline values: CDR1 GTSNPN, CDR2 SVGIG (reference sequence). Between the trimmed V and J ends, which lost 4 bases and 1 base, there was a span of 8 bases. The CDR3 sequence: CAWNAASYNEQFF. For the CDR3, the DNA is TGTGCCTGGAACGCGGCTTCCTACAATGAGCAGTTCTTC.

V usage is TRBV28 and J usage is TRBJ2-7; 7 bases map to TRBD1. The V gene's germline CDR1 is MDHEN and CDR2 SYDVKM. The length of the CDR3 is 14 residues. J was trimmed by 2 bases and V by 7 bases; bases with no gene match: 8. The CDR3 spells CASTTGTEAYEQYF. For the CDR3, the DNA is TGTGCCAGCACCACCGGGACAGAAGCCTACGAGCAGTACTTC.

The chain carries TRBV4-1 and TRBJ2-1; D could derive from TRBD1 or TRBD2 (7 bases each). CDR3 length: 16 residues. CDR1 is MGHRA, CDR2 YSYEKL, per germline. Trimming stripped 0 bases from V and 7 bases from J, with 16 bases between. DNA of the CDR3: TGCGCCAGCAGCCAAGAGACTAGCAGGGGGATTAATGAGCAGTTCTTC. Protein sequence: CASSQETSRGINEQFF.

This clone showed up just once. This chain connects TRBV28 to TRBJ1-2; no reliable D call. This CDR3 region has 15 residues. Germline CDR1 is MDHEN and CDR2 is SYDVKM. Trimming removed 3 bases at V and 4 bases at J, with 15 bases between. CDR3 protein: CASSLGPSRSYGYTF. CDR3 DNA sequence: TGTGCCAGCAGTTTGGGCCCCTCGAGGAGCTATGGCTACACCTTC.

The chain combines TRBV28 with TRBJ2-1; TRBD2 aligns across 11 bases. The CDR3 runs 17 residues. The V and J ends lost 4 bases and 2 bases, in that order; junction bases with no gene match: 7. CDR1 is MDHEN, CDR2 SYDVKM, per germline. CDR3 residues: CASSSTQGLAAYNEQFF. CDR3 nucleotide sequence: TGTGCCAGCAGTTCCACCCAGGGACTAGCGGCCTACAATGAGCAGTTCTTC.

The gene calls are TRBV25-1 and TRBJ1-4; the match to TRBD1 covers 8 bases. Germline CDR1 is MGHDK and CDR2 is SYGVNS. V was clipped by 2 bases and J by 8 bases; unmatched bases: 7. This CDR3 is built from 15 residues. For the CDR3, the DNA is TGTGCCAGCAGTGAAAGAGACAGGGGTCGGGAAAAACTGTTTTTT. The encoded protein is CASSERDRGREKLFF.

The gene calls are TRBV28 and TRBJ1-1; D remains ambiguous. This CDR3 is 17 amino acids long. The germline V gene has CDR1 MDHEN and CDR2 SYDVKM. V lost 2 bases and J lost 3, with 19 bases in between. The CDR3 nucleotides read TGTGCCAGCAGTTTAGGCACGGCGGGAGGGCTGGACACTGAAGCTTTCTTT. Amino acid sequence: CASSLGTAGGLDTEAFF. Complete variable domain (other parts from reference TRBV28 and TRBJ1-1): DVKVTQSSRYLVKRTGEKVFLECVQDMDHENMFWYRQDPGLGLRLIYFSYDVKMKEKGDIPEGYSVSREKKERFSLILESASTNQTSMYLCASSLGTAGGLDTEAFFGQGTRLTVV.

This clone was seen a single time. The rearrangement links TRBV4-1 to TRBJ2-7; TRBD1 is a possible D gene (6 bases). The CDR3 spans 14 residues. V lost 2 bases to trimming and J lost 2 bases, with 10 bases between them. Germline V CDR1 and CDR2: MGHRA, YSYEKL. CDR3 in DNA: TGCGCCAGCAGCCAATGGCAGGGGCCCTACGAGCAGTACTTC. This gives the protein CASSQWQGPYEQYF.

This chain links TRBV6-5 with TRBJ2-7; 7 bases align to TRBD2. This CDR3 region has 15 residues. V dropped 2 bases and J dropped 0; count of bases not matched to a gene: 4. Germline CDR1 reads MNHEY; CDR2 reads SVGAGI. This chain's CDR3 is CASSYLGRGSYEQYF. The DNA for the CDR3 is TGTGCCAGCAGTTACCTTGGGAGGGGCTCCTACGAGCAGTACTTC.

The V call is TRBV5-1, the J call TRBJ1-1; D remains ambiguous. CDR3 size: 13 residues. The V end lost 3 bases, the J end lost 6 bases, and 12 bases lay between the germline ends. CDR1 and CDR2 (germline): SGHRS, YFSETQ. Here the CDR3 reads CASSSSPGAEAFF. In nucleotides, the CDR3 is TGCGCCAGCAGCTCCTCCCCCGGAGCTGAAGCTTTCTTT.

A remark on this clone: Distinct nucleotide sequences in the sample also encode this CDR3. The chain recombines TRBV18 with TRBJ2-5; a weak D match, TRBD2 (6 bases). The V end was cut by 0 bases, the J end by 5 bases, with 10 bases between. The CDR3 totals 14 residues. Germline values: CDR1 KGHSH, CDR2 LQKENI. This chain's CDR3 is CASSPPRGGETQYF. CDR3 nucleotides: TGTGCCAGCTCACCACCGCGGGGTGGGGAGACCCAGTACTTC.